The 21 T cell receptor beta chains given below trace back to one sample, sequenced in a study of blood T cells in healthy people across ages. A second PCR of about 6 to 12 cycles used a sample-barcoded 5' primer and a J-beta primer mix. MiXCR was run by TCRdb on the 5' RACE reads, yielding one entry per CDR3 protein. The table records about 970,000 distinct CDR3 sequences, roughly 50% of them present only once. The specimen was blood. The origin of the receptors is an older woman in good health.

This clonotype was found a few times. This chain joins TRBV7-2 and TRBJ2-5; TRBD2 aligns across 7 bases. Germline V lookup: CDR1 SGHTA, CDR2 FQGNSA. This CDR3 spans 15 amino acids. With 1 base clipped from V and 4 bases from J, the junction kept 6 bases outside the gene matches. CDR3 nucleotides: TGTGCCAGCAGCTTAGGGGGAGGGTTCCGAGAGACCCAGTACTTC. This encodes CASSLGGGFRETQYF.

As concerns this clonotype: One end of the junction varies from germline; a read error may be responsible. V is TRBV6-1 and J is TRBJ2-5, with 8 bases that match TRBD2. From germline, CDR1 is MNHNS and CDR2 SASEGT. The length of the CDR3 is 17 residues. DNA of the CDR3: TGTGCCAGCAGCTTCACGGGGGGGACTTCGGCACGGGAGACCCGGTACTTC. This gives the protein CASSFTGGTSARETRYF.

J is TRBJ1-1 and V is TRBV20-1; D remains unclear. Germline V lookup: CDR1 DFQATT, CDR2 SNEGSKA (reference sequence). This CDR3 is built from 14 residues. The V end was cut by 3 bases, the J end by 0 bases, with 11 bases between. The CDR3 coding sequence is TGCAGTGCTAGGCCTGGCTGGATGAACACTGAAGCTTTCTTT. This gives the protein CSARPGWMNTEAFF.

V gene TRBV20-1 combines with J gene TRBJ2-3; 9 bases fit TRBD2. CDR3 length: 15 residues. V was clipped by 0 bases and J by 2 bases; unmatched bases: 3. Germline loops: CDR1 DFQATT, CDR2 SNEGSKA (reference sequence). This chain's CDR3 is CSARELAGPTDTQYF. The CDR3 DNA is TGCAGTGCTAGAGAGCTAGCGGGGCCCACAGATACGCAGTATTTT.

This clonotype was observed a few times. CDR3 DNA sequence: TGTGCCAGCAGCTTAGACGGATCCGCCTCCTACGAGCAGTACTTC. It codes for CASSLDGSASYEQYF. The chain joins TRBV7-2 to TRBJ2-7, with D unclear. CDR3 length: 15 amino acids. V was clipped by 1 base and J by 0 bases, with 10 bases between them. Germline CDR1 SGHTA, CDR2 FQGNSA.

This clonotype was seen only a few times. The chain is built from TRBV13 and TRBJ2-3; 7 bases are shared with TRBD2. From germline, CDR1 is PRHDT and CDR2 FYEKMQ (reference sequence). The V gene end was trimmed by 1 base and the J gene end by 0 bases; junction bases not matched to a gene: 7. The CDR3 totals 17 residues. Written as DNA, the CDR3 is TGTGCCAGCAGCTTAGCGGGAGGCCGCAAAAGCACAGATACGCAGTATTTT. It translates to CASSLAGGRKSTDTQYF.

The rearrangement uses TRBV21-1 and TRBJ2-4; the table assigns TRBD2, which was not confirmed against the DNA. Judging by the DNA end, TRBJ2-7 fits better; the J call may be wrong. TRBV21-1 is assigned pseudogene status. The CDR3 is 16 residues long. The CDR3 DNA reads as TGTGCCAGCAGCAAAAAGGGGACTAGCGGGGCCTACGAGCAGTACTTC. Translated, it gives CASSKKGTSGAYEQYF.

The chain has TRBV20-1 and TRBJ1-5; TRBD1 agrees at 7 bases. The CDR3 length is 16 residues. V dropped 3 bases and J dropped 1; count of bases not matched to a gene: 9. CDR1 and CDR2 (germline): DFQATT, SNEGSKA (reference sequence). In DNA form, the CDR3 reads TGCAGTGCTAGTGGAGGGGGCGGCAGAAGCAATCAGCCCCAGCATTTT. The encoded protein is CSASGGGGRSNQPQHF.

This clonotype was observed a few times. V is TRBV20-1 and J is TRBJ2-1; D gene uncertain. Looked up from germline, CDR1 is DFQATT and CDR2 is SNEGSKA (reference sequence). Trimming shortened V by 6 bases and J by 4 bases, and 10 bases separated the two germline ends. The CDR3 contains 12 residues. The DNA of the CDR3 is TGCAGTGCCCAATTGACTTACAATGAGCAGTTCTTC. Translated: CSAQLTYNEQFF.

V is TRBV11-3 and J is TRBJ2-3, with D possibly TRBD2 on 5 matching bases. There are 19 residues in the CDR3. Germline loops: CDR1 SGHNT, CDR2 YENEEA. Trimming cost V 0 bases and J 3 bases, with 22 bases left between them. The CDR3 DNA follows: TGTGCCAGCAGCTTAGATCGGGGTACAGTCGGGAAGAATACAGATACGCAGTATTTT. This translates into CASSLDRGTVGKNTDTQYF.

V usage is TRBV6-1 and J usage is TRBJ2-3; 7 bases line up with TRBD2. Trimming took 3 bases from V and 5 from J; bases not matched to a gene: 14. The CDR3 has 17 amino acids. Germline lookup yields CDR1 MNHNS and CDR2 SASEGT. The CDR3 DNA follows: TGTGCCAGCAGTGACCGAATTAGGCCCGGGGGGAGAGATACGCAGTATTTT. Its translation is CASSDRIRPGGRDTQYF.

V usage is TRBV6-2 or TRBV6-3 and J usage is TRBJ2-5; possibly TRBD2 for D (6 bases). This CDR3 is built from 12 residues. Germline CDR1 MNHEY, CDR2 SVGEGT. Between the trimmed V and J ends, which lost 0 bases and 11 bases, there was a span of 10 bases. CDR3 region: CASSYSSRGQYF. Written as DNA, the CDR3 is TGTGCCAGCAGTTACTCGAGTCGGGGGCAGTACTTC.

The chain employs TRBV20-1 and TRBJ2-7; 10 nucleotides align to TRBD1. Germline-derived CDR1 and CDR2 are DFQATT and SNEGSKA (reference sequence). After removal of 6 bases from V and 3 bases from J, the junction contained 8 bases not matched to a gene. The CDR3 is 14 residues long. CDR3 region: CSASGDRGLYEQYF. The CDR3 DNA reads TGCAGTGCATCCGGAGACAGGGGGCTCTACGAGCAGTACTTC.

The rearrangement links TRBV12-3 or TRBV12-4 to TRBJ2-2; TRBD1 or TRBD2 may be the D gene (5 bases each). Trimming shortened V by 6 bases and J by 5 bases, and 10 bases separated the two germline ends. The CDR3 runs to 13 residues. The chain's CDR3 is CASREWGTGELFF. CDR3 sequence (DNA): TGTGCCAGCAGGGAGTGGGGGACCGGGGAGCTGTTTTTT.

The chain combines TRBV7-6 with TRBJ2-3; no reliable D call. This CDR3 has 15 residues. The germline gives CDR1 SGHVS, CDR2 FNYEAQ. The germline V and J ends were trimmed by 0 bases and 0 bases, with 7 bases remaining between them. CDR3 bases: TGTGCCAGCAGCTTAGCGCCTACTAGCACAGATACGCAGTATTTT. Its translation: CASSLAPTSTDTQYF.

This clonotype occurred a few times. The rearrangement uses TRBV25-1 and TRBJ2-3, with TRBD2 matching 14 bases. Trimming took 5 bases from V and 8 from J; bases not matched to a gene: 9. The CDR3 has 16 amino acids. CDR1 is MGHDK, CDR2 SYGVNS, per germline. The CDR3: CASSRGTSGSGGTQYF. For the CDR3, the DNA is TGTGCCAGCAGTCGAGGGACTAGCGGGAGTGGAGGTACGCAGTATTTT. The variable domain in full, with the rest retrieved from reference TRBV25-1 and TRBJ2-3, is EADIYQTPRYLVIGTGKKITLECSQTMGHDKMYWYQQDPGMELHLIHYSYGVNSTEKGDLSSESTVSRIRTEHFPLTLESARPSHTSQYLCASSRGTSGSGGTQYFGPGTRLTVL.

This clonotype was seen only a few times. The chain has TRBV7-2 and TRBJ2-4; the match to TRBD2 covers 7 bases. Germline lookup yields CDR1 SGHTA and CDR2 FQGNSA. This CDR3 comprises 14 residues. V lost 5 bases and J lost 1; bases outside the gene matches: 2. The CDR3: CASSRTRAKNIQYF. CDR3 DNA sequence: TGTGCCAGCAGCCGGACTAGGGCCAAAAACATTCAGTACTTC.

The J gene is TRBJ1-4, the V gene TRBV28; the match to TRBD1 covers 8 bases. Germline V gene sequence: CDR1 MDHEN, CDR2 SYDVKM. This CDR3 comprises 16 residues. V shed 5 bases and J 10 bases; nucleotides not matched to a gene: 15. CDR3: CASSKQGGVGTRKLFF. The CDR3 region has the DNA TGTGCCAGCAGTAAACAGGGGGGTGTCGGAACGAGAAAACTGTTTTTT.

The chain has TRBV20-1 and TRBJ2-5; 9 bases align to TRBD1. The last part of the DNA fits TRBJ2-7 better; the J call may be wrong. In germline, CDR1 is DFQATT, CDR2 SNEGSKA (reference sequence). CDR3 length equals 16 residues. CDR3 amino acids: CSARDGARDRESEQYF. The CDR3 region has the DNA TGCAGTGCTAGAGATGGCGCACGGGACAGGGAAAGCGAGCAGTACTTC.

V gene TRBV7-2 combines with J gene TRBJ1-4, with D unclear. V was clipped by 5 bases and J by 0 bases, with 10 bases between them. CDR3 length: 15 residues. CDR1 and CDR2 (germline): SGHTA, FQGNSA. The CDR3, as DNA: TGTGCCAGCAGCCGGGTCGGAGCAACTAATGAAAAACTGTTTTTT. It specifies CASSRVGATNEKLFF.

About this clonotype itself: One end of the junction fails to match germline, which may point to a read error. The chain joins TRBV7-2 to TRBJ2-7; D uncertain. The CDR3 length is 11 residues. The germline CDR1 and CDR2 sequences are SGHTA and FQGNSA. The DNA for the CDR3 is TGTGCCAGCACCAACTCCTACGAGCGGTACTTC. It yields the protein CASTNSYERYF.